The 23 T cell receptor beta chains below all came from one sample that was sequenced in a study of T cell changes during pregnancy in multiple sclerosis. Using immunoSEQ multiplex PCR, the repertoire was profiled, and TCRdb retains in-frame clones only, with some absent. The sample has some 22,000 clones; 70% to 90% are singletons. Sample: CD8+ T cells from peripheral blood mononuclear cells, taken before pregnancy. Receptors were obtained from a female donor with multiple sclerosis, enrolled in a pregnancy study.

V gene TRBV25-1 combines with J gene TRBJ2-1; 8 bases fit TRBD1. This CDR3 comprises 15 residues. J lost 7 bases, V lost 4 bases, and 9 bases had no gene match. The germline gives CDR1 MGHDK, CDR2 SYGVNS. The CDR3 DNA sequence: TGTGCCAGCAGTGCCGACAGGGGAATAAAAAATGAGCAGTTCTTC. Amino acid sequence: CASSADRGIKNEQFF.

The chain is built from TRBV27 and TRBJ1-5; the D gene is possibly TRBD1 (6 bases). CDR3 length equals 14 residues. Germline V lookup: CDR1 MNHEY, CDR2 SMNVEV (reference sequence). V gave up 6 bases and J gave up 3 bases, with 12 bases separating them. CDR3 in DNA: TGTGCCAGCAGCTACGGACAGTACAATCAGCCCCAGCATTTT. Protein sequence: CASSYGQYNQPQHF.

This clone came up a few times. This rearrangement joins TRBV7-2 to TRBJ2-7, with TRBD2 as a possible D gene (6 bases). Germline V gene sequence: CDR1 SGHTA, CDR2 FQGNSA. The ends were cut back, 3 bases at V and 2 bases at J, with 8 bases in the middle. The CDR3 extends over 13 amino acids. This CDR3 is CASSFGGTYEQYF. The DNA of the CDR3 is TGTGCCAGCAGCTTTGGGGGGACCTACGAGCAGTACTTC.

CDR3 region: CASRQGQNTEAFF. In DNA, the CDR3 is TGCGCCAGCAGACAGGGACAGAACACTGAAGCTTTCTTT. The rearrangement joins TRBV10-1 to TRBJ1-1; TRBD1 is a possible D gene (6 bases). V lost 6 bases to trimming and J lost 1 base, with 9 bases between them. Germline loops: CDR1 WNHNN, CDR2 SYGVQD (reference sequence). This CDR3 spans 13 amino acids.

V usage is TRBV5-4 and J usage is TRBJ2-1; TRBD2 might be the D (5 bases). V was clipped by 0 bases and J by 10 bases, with 14 bases between them. There are 14 residues in the CDR3. Germline CDR1 reads SGHNT; CDR2 reads YYREEE (reference sequence). The CDR3 bases are TGTGCCAGCAGCTTGGTTCTAGAGGGCTTAGAGCAGTTCTTC. This encodes CASSLVLEGLEQFF.

The table lists this clone with a count of one. The genes are TRBV4-2 and TRBJ2-1; 9 bases are a match to TRBD2. Trimming took 4 bases from V and 6 from J; bases not matched to a gene: 4. This CDR3 has 14 amino acids. CDR1 and CDR2 from the germline V gene are LGHNA and YNFKEQ. CDR3 amino acids: CASSLAGEGNEQFF. The CDR3 DNA sequence: TGTGCCAGCAGCCTAGCGGGAGAGGGCAATGAGCAGTTCTTC.

By sample share, this clone is medium-sized (0.01 to 0.1%). The V and J genes are TRBV5-1 and TRBJ1-1, with TRBD1 identical over 8 bases. Per the germline V gene, CDR1 is SGHRS and CDR2 is YFSETQ. The trim removed 4 bases at V and 4 bases at J, leaving 9 bases unmatched. This CDR3 is built from 15 residues. CDR3 sequence reads: CASSKGQGAVTEAFF. The CDR3 coding sequence is TGCGCCAGCAGCAAAGGTCAGGGGGCGGTCACTGAAGCTTTCTTT.

This sequence joins TRBV27 and TRBJ1-6; D call uncertain. V gave up 6 bases and J gave up 9 bases, with 12 bases separating them. The CDR3 contains 13 residues. Germline-derived CDR1 and CDR2 are MNHEY and SMNVEV (reference sequence). The CDR3 DNA is TGTGCCAGCAGCCCCCTCCCTCTTTCACCCCTCCACTTT. Protein: CASSPLPLSPLHF.

This clone was counted a few times. V gene TRBV19 combines with J gene TRBJ2-7; D perhaps matches TRBD2 (5 bases). Germline V gives CDR1 LNHDA, CDR2 SQIVND (reference sequence). The CDR3 length is 15 residues. The ends were cut back, 1 base at V and 4 bases at J, with 14 bases in the middle. CDR3 sequence: CASSIAEEYSYEQYF. The CDR3 DNA follows: TGTGCCAGTAGTATAGCGGAGGAGTACTCTTACGAGCAGTACTTC.

V and J are TRBV9 and TRBJ2-2, with D possibly matching TRBD1 (5 bases). Per germline, CDR1 SGDLS and CDR2 YYNGEE. The CDR3 contains 15 residues. The V end was cut by 5 bases, the J end by 7 bases, with 18 bases between. Written as DNA, the CDR3 is TGTGCCAGCAGTGGGGCAGGGCATGTAGGCGGGGAGCTGTTTTTT. It codes for CASSGAGHVGGELFF.

V gene TRBV7-9 combines with J gene TRBJ2-7; 8 bases fit TRBD1. The germline gives CDR1 SEHNR, CDR2 FQNEAQ (reference sequence). The CDR3 loop spans 14 amino acids. With 3 bases clipped from V and 2 bases from J, the junction kept 3 bases outside the gene matches. The CDR3, as DNA: TGTGCCAGCAGCTTGAGACAGGGGACCTACGAGCAGTACTTC. Amino acid sequence: CASSLRQGTYEQYF.

V gene TRBV27 combines with J gene TRBJ2-5; 9 nucleotides agree with TRBD1. V was clipped by 5 bases and J by 5 bases; unmatched bases: 3. Germline V gene sequence: CDR1 MNHEY, CDR2 SMNVEV (reference sequence). This CDR3 has 13 amino acids. Here the CDR3 DNA reads TGTGCCAGCAGTCCCGACAGGGGGGAGACCCAGTACTTC. Protein product: CASSPDRGETQYF.

The chain combines TRBV7-2 with TRBJ2-7; TRBD1 aligns across 7 bases. The CDR3 length is 13 residues. V trimming: 7 bases; J trimming: 0 bases; junction bases outside the gene matches: 3. From germline, CDR1 is SGHTA and CDR2 FQGNSA. The chain's CDR3 is CASIGQVSYEQYF. The CDR3, as DNA: TGTGCCAGCATCGGACAGGTCTCCTACGAGCAGTACTTC.

The chain is built from TRBV14 and TRBJ2-5; the D gene is possibly TRBD1 (6 bases). Germline CDR1 reads SGHDN; CDR2 reads FVKESK. The V gene lost 0 bases and the J gene lost 7 bases, with 21 bases spanning the gap. The CDR3 runs to 17 residues. CDR3 coding DNA: TGTGCCAGCAGCCAAGAGGGGGACATTCCTCTGGTTGGGACCCAGTACTTC. The encoded protein is CASSQEGDIPLVGTQYF. The whole variable domain, filled in from reference TRBV14 and TRBJ2-5, reads EAGVTQFPSHSVIEKGQTVTLRCDPISGHDNLYWYRRVMGKEIKFLLHFVKESKQDESGMPNNRFLAERTGGTYSTLKVQPAELEDSGVYFCASSQEGDIPLVGTQYFGPGTRLLVL.

By its share, this clone is medium-sized. The genes are TRBV7-9 and TRBJ2-7; perhaps TRBD2 as D (5 bases). Looked up from germline, CDR1 is SEHNR and CDR2 is FQNEAQ (reference sequence). Trimming took 7 bases from V and 3 from J, leaving 10 bases between them. The CDR3 runs 12 residues. CDR3 sequence reads: CASTNRDYEQYF. CDR3 DNA: TGTGCCAGCACCAACCGGGACTACGAGCAGTACTTC.

CDR3 sequence: CASSLEGVKSYTF. CDR3 DNA: TGTGCCAGCAGCTTAGAGGGGGTCAAAAGCTACACCTTC. The chain couples TRBV7-9 to TRBJ1-2; D might be TRBD1 (6 bases). The CDR3 is 13 residues long. The germline V gene has CDR1 SEHNR and CDR2 FQNEAQ (reference sequence). Trimming pared 1 base from V and 9 bases from J, leaving 12 bases between.

The genes are TRBV13 and TRBJ1-2; D is possibly TRBD1 (5 bases). Looked up from germline, CDR1 is PRHDT and CDR2 is FYEKMQ (reference sequence). CDR3 size: 12 residues. V lost 5 bases and J 5 bases, leaving 9 bases between the germline ends. The CDR3 sequence is CASSPGGYGYTF. The CDR3 coding sequence is TGTGCCAGCAGCCCCGGGGGGTATGGCTACACCTTC.

This clone appeared a few times. This chain joins TRBV7-9 and TRBJ1-2, with 9 bases that match TRBD1. Looked up from germline, CDR1 is SEHNR and CDR2 is FQNEAQ (reference sequence). The CDR3 length is 16 residues. Trimming cost V 1 base and J 8 bases; bases outside gene matches: 11. CDR3 region: CASSLDGQGSIWGYTF. CDR3 nucleotide sequence: TGTGCCAGCAGCTTAGATGGACAGGGGTCCATCTGGGGCTACACCTTC.

This clone was counted a single time. The V gene is TRBV29-1, the J gene TRBJ2-1, with 9 bases identical to TRBD2. This CDR3 spans 13 amino acids. V lost 4 bases to trimming and J lost 4 bases; unmatched junction nucleotides: 2. Germline lookup yields CDR1 SQVTM and CDR2 ANQGSEA. CDR3 nucleotide sequence: TGCAGCGTTGGACTAGCGGAATACAATGAGCAGTTCTTC. Translating gives CSVGLAEYNEQFF.

The chain has TRBV5-5 and TRBJ1-4, with D tentatively TRBD1 (6 bases). This CDR3 is 17 amino acids long. Per germline, CDR1 SGHKS and CDR2 YYEKEE (reference sequence). Trimming removed 2 bases at V and 0 bases at J, with 14 bases between. The CDR3, as DNA: TGTGCCAGCAGCTTACAGGGATGGGTTGCAACTAATGAAAAACTGTTTTTT. This codes for CASSLQGWVATNEKLFF.

This clone is medium-sized. For the CDR3, the DNA is TGTGCCAGCTCACCACAATGGACAGACCGTAACTATGGCTACACCTTC. Encoded protein: CASSPQWTDRNYGYTF. The chain is built from TRBV18 and TRBJ1-2, with D tentatively TRBD1 (6 bases). The length of the CDR3 is 16 residues. The V gene's germline CDR1 is KGHSH and CDR2 LQKENI. V was shortened by 1 base and J by 1 base, with 13 bases between the two germline ends.

V and J are TRBV5-8 and TRBJ1-2, with 8 bases aligning to TRBD1. Looked up from germline, CDR1 is SGHTS and CDR2 is YDEGEE. The ends lost 4 bases at V and 3 bases at J; junction bases unmatched: 11. The CDR3 runs 16 residues. CDR3 sequence (DNA): TGTGCCAGCAGCCTCACCCGACAGGGGTCGGACTATGGCTACACCTTC. This translates into CASSLTRQGSDYGYTF.

This chain connects TRBV7-9 to TRBJ2-2, with D maybe TRBD2 (5 bases). Germline-derived CDR1 and CDR2 are SEHNR and FQNEAQ (reference sequence). Between the trimmed V and J ends, which lost 6 bases and 4 bases, there was a span of 12 bases. CDR3 length equals 14 residues. For the CDR3, the DNA is TGTGCCAGCAGACCTGAAACTAGCACCGGGGAGCTGTTTTTT. Protein sequence: CASRPETSTGELFF.